The following is a T cell receptor beta chain sequence with its context. Seattle patient enrollment occurred during active infection, with longitudinal follow-up thereafter. The source of the sample is a study of blood T cell repertoires in COVID-19. For the study at large: In each case, the material was cDNA or gDNA derived from T cells, B-cell-depleted T cells, or PBMCs.

The CDR3 extends over 17 amino acids. The V gene end was trimmed by 7 bases and the J gene end by 3 bases; junction bases not matched to a gene: 9. Germline values: CDR1 MRHNA, CDR2 SNTAGT. Study processing details: Estimation of nucleated cell counts was performed using reference gene primer amplification. The assay was immunoSEQ multiplex PCR, and TCRdb's table has in-frame clones only and misses some. The V and J calls and clone size were taken over from that table, and D and trimming were inferred from the DNA. This table has some 400,000 clones, around 87% appearing once. This TCR was sampled from a woman in her 30s with COVID-19, enrolled during active disease. The sequenced material came from peripheral blood. V usage is TRBV6-4 and J usage is TRBJ2-3, with 14 bases matching TRBD2. The CDR3 sequence: CASIKGGLAGVTDTQYF. DNA of the CDR3: TGTGCCAGCATCAAAGGGGGACTAGCGGGAGTGACAGATACGCAGTATTTT.